This is a list of T cell receptor beta chains from one sample in a study of blood T cells in healthy people across ages. One entry per CDR3 protein results from TCRdb running MiXCR on the 5' RACE reads. The data show hundreds of thousands of distinct CDR3 sequences, with about 28% seen just once and 15% to 20% held by the top ten. The material sequenced was blood. These receptors were collected from a woman aged 80 or older in good health. Each CDR3 is given with its conserved first and last residue. A D gene is named only where the DNA matches it firmly. Size tells how often a clone was seen (once, few, many) or the class of an expanded clone, and some rows leave it out.

DNA | CDR3 | size | J | V | D
TGTGCCAGCGCGACCGGGACTAGCGGGGGACTTAGCACAGATACGCAGTATTTT | CASATGTSGGLSTDTQYF | many | TRBJ2-3 | TRBV12-3/TRBV12-4 | TRBD2
TGTGCCAGCAGCTTAGCCGGGGGGGCCAGCAATGAGCAGTTCTTC | CASSLAGGASNEQFF | many | TRBJ2-1 | TRBV7-2 | TRBD2
TGTGCCAGCAGCTTAACCATCCAAGAGACCCAGTACTTC | CASSLTIQETQYF | many | TRBJ2-5 | TRBV7-2 | NA
TGTGCCAGCAGCTCTCGACTAGCGGGGATCTACAATGAGCAGTTCTTC | CASSSRLAGIYNEQFF | many | TRBJ2-1 | TRBV7-9 | TRBD2
TGTGCCAGCAGTTTTTGGGGGTACACTGAAGCTTTCTTT | CASSFWGYTEAFF | NA | TRBJ1-1 | TRBV6-2/TRBV6-3 | NA
TGTGCCAGCAGTCACAGGGGGTTGACCAATGAGCAGTTCTTC | CASSHRGLTNEQFF | NA | TRBJ2-1 | TRBV2 | TRBD1
TGTGCCACCAGTGAATCCGGGACAGGGGGAGATACGCAGTATTTT | CATSESGTGGDTQYF | NA | TRBJ2-3 | TRBV24-1 | TRBD1
TGTGCCAGCGTTTACGATGGTAGCGGGCGGCTGCGGGAGCAGTTCTTC | CASVYDGSGRLREQFF | NA | TRBJ2-1 | TRBV6-5 | TRBD2
TGTGCCAGCAGTCCCTCAGGACGGTACTACGAGCAGTACTTC | CASSPSGRYYEQYF | NA | TRBJ2-7 | TRBV28 | NA
TGTGCCAGCCGCCCCAGCGGCTCCTACGAGCAGTACTTC | CASRPSGSYEQYF | many | TRBJ2-7 | TRBV6-2/TRBV6-3 | NA
TGTGCCAGCAGCTCCAGGATCTCGGTGGGCTACACCTTC | CASSSRISVGYTF | NA | TRBJ1-2 | TRBV5-5 | NA
TGTGCCAGCACACGCGACAGGCTTAACTATGGCTACACCTTC | CASTRDRLNYGYTF | NA | TRBJ1-2 | TRBV28 | NA
TGCGCCAGCAGCACCCGGTTAACGTTGGGCCCCAATGAGCAGTTCTTC | CASSTRLTLGPNEQFF | NA | TRBJ2-1 | TRBV4-1 | NA
TGTACCAGCAGTTTATCCCGCGGGAATGAGCAGTTCTTC | CTSSLSRGNEQFF | NA | TRBJ2-1 | TRBV28 | NA
TGTGCCAGCAGTTCTCAAGGATACCAGCCCCAGCATTTT | CASSSQGYQPQHF | many | TRBJ1-5 | TRBV25-1 | NA
TGTGCCAGCAGCCCGGGTTCCGGGGGAGAGACCCAGTACTTC | CASSPGSGGETQYF | many | TRBJ2-5 | TRBV3-1 | NA
TGCGCCAGCAGCCAAGATCCTAGGACCCCTAGGACCTACAATGAGCAGTTCTTC | CASSQDPRTPRTYNEQFF | many | TRBJ2-1 | TRBV4-1 | NA
TGCAGTGCTAGGAGAGGCCGGGAACCAACTAATGAAAAACTGTTTTTT | CSARRGREPTNEKLFF | many | TRBJ1-4 | TRBV20-1 | NA
TGCAGTGCTAGATCGACTAGCGGGAGCCAAGAGACCCAGTACTTC | CSARSTSGSQETQYF | NA | TRBJ2-5 | TRBV20-1 | TRBD2
TGCGCCAGCAGCTCGGGACAGGCGGCAGGTGAAAAACTGTTTTTT | CASSSGQAAGEKLFF | many | TRBJ1-4 | TRBV5-1 | TRBD1
TGCGCCAGCAGCTTGCTGGACAGTACAACTAATGAAAAACTGTTTTTT | CASSLLDSTTNEKLFF | NA | TRBJ1-4 | TRBV5-1 | NA
TGTGCCAGCAGCGCGGGGTTCACAGATACGCAGTATTTT | CASSAGFTDTQYF | many | TRBJ2-3 | TRBV9 | NA
TGTGCCAGCTCACCGAGGGACGGGACCTACGAGCAGTACTTC | CASSPRDGTYEQYF | many | TRBJ2-7 | TRBV18 | NA
TGTGCCAGCAGCCCCGACGGACTGTCCGGGGAGCAGTTCTTC | CASSPDGLSGEQFF | many | TRBJ2-1 | TRBV7-2 | NA
TGTGCCAGCAGTCGTGGCAGGGTCGTAACCGGGGAGCTGTTTTTT | CASSRGRVVTGELFF | NA | TRBJ2-2 | TRBV27 | NA
TGTGCCAGCACCTTAGGTGCAGGGATTCAAGAGACCCAGTACTTC | CASTLGAGIQETQYF | once | TRBJ2-5 | TRBV7-9 | NA
TGCGCCAGCAGCCAAGATCGGGACGGTGGGCATTTCGAGCAGTACTTC | CASSQDRDGGHFEQYF | many | TRBJ2-7 | TRBV4-1 | NA
TGCGCCAGCAGCCTCGATAGCGGGGAGTACAATGAGCAGTTCTTC | CASSLDSGEYNEQFF | many | TRBJ2-1 | TRBV4-3 | TRBD2
TGTGCCAGCAGCGACGCCGAGTGGAGTGGCTACACCTTC | CASSDAEWSGYTF | NA | TRBJ1-2 | TRBV12-3/TRBV12-4 | NA
TGTGCCAGCAGCCAGACACAGGGGTGGAAGGCAGATACGCAGTATTTT | CASSQTQGWKADTQYF | NA | TRBJ2-3 | TRBV7-6 | TRBD1
TGTGCCAGCAGACAGTTCTATGGCTACACCTTC | CASRQFYGYTF | NA | TRBJ1-2 | TRBV2 | NA
TGCAGCGTTGAGAGTGGTGCAGCTAATGAAAAACGGTTTTTT | CSVESGAANEKRFF | few | TRBJ1-4 | TRBV29-1 | NA
TGTGCCAGCACTTCCCTAGGGGGTTATACGCAGTATTTT | CASTSLGGYTQYF | many | TRBJ2-3 | TRBV12-3/TRBV12-4 | NA
TGTGCCAGCAGTTTTACAGGGCCAGATACGCAGTATTTT | CASSFTGPDTQYF | many | TRBJ2-3 | TRBV27 | NA
TGTGCCAGCAGCCCCAGCCGCCCCGGTGCTGGAAACACCATATATTTT | CASSPSRPGAGNTIYF | NA | TRBJ1-3 | TRBV7-2 | NA
TGTGCCAGCAGCTTAGCTAACCCGGGACTAGCGGGAAACACAGATACGCAGTATTTT | CASSLANPGLAGNTDTQYF | many | TRBJ2-3 | TRBV7-2 | TRBD2
TGTGCCAGCAGCTGGGACAGGCCTAACTATGGCTACACCTTC | CASSWDRPNYGYTF | NA | TRBJ1-2 | TRBV5-5 | TRBD1
TGTGCCAGCAGCGGATCCGGGACGAAATTCACTGAAGCTTTCTTT | CASSGSGTKFTEAFF | many | TRBJ1-1 | TRBV7-9 | NA
TGTGCCAGCAGCACTCGGGTTCGGGCTGAGCAGTTCTTC | CASSTRVRAEQFF | many | TRBJ2-1 | TRBV9 | NA
TGCGCCAGCAGCTTGGAGGGCAGCTATGCTGAAGCTTTCTTT | CASSLEGSYAEAFF | NA | TRBJ1-1 | TRBV5-1 | NA
TGTGCCAGCAGTGAATTTGGCGGCAATCAGCCCCAGCATTTT | CASSEFGGNQPQHF | few | TRBJ1-5 | TRBV6-2/TRBV6-3 | NA
TGTGCCAGCAGCCCTCTCAGACGTACTAGCACAGATACGCAGTATTTT | CASSPLRRTSTDTQYF | many | TRBJ2-3 | TRBV6-2/TRBV6-3 | NA
TGCAGTGCTAGTACAACAGGGCCCAATCAGCCCCAGCATTTT | CSASTTGPNQPQHF | many | TRBJ1-5 | TRBV20-1 | NA
TGCAGTGCAGGACAGGGGTGGTCATTGAATGAGCAGTTCTTC | CSAGQGWSLNEQFF | many | TRBJ2-1 | TRBV20-1 | TRBD1